The 2 T cell receptor beta chains below all came from one sample that was sequenced in a study of blood T cells in healthy people across ages. Then a second PCR, running roughly 7 to 11 cycles, was carried out with a sample-barcoded 5' primer and a J-beta primer mix. TCRdb reprocessed the 5' RACE reads with MiXCR, giving one entry per CDR3 protein. The profile shows about 1.4 million distinct CDR3 sequences, 59% of them singletons. The sequenced sample consisted of blood. Receptors were obtained from a man younger than 30 in good health.

V gene TRBV6-1 combines with J gene TRBJ2-7; weak D call: TRBD1 (6 bases). CDR1 is MNHNS and CDR2 is SASEGT in the germline V gene. CDR3 length equals 15 residues. V shed 5 bases and J shed 7 bases, with 21 bases lying between them. CDR3 sequence reads: CASSSQATGGHEQYF. Here the CDR3 DNA reads TGTGCCAGCAGTTCCCAGGCGACAGGAGGCCATGAGCAGTACTTC.

This clonotype was observed a few times. The chain combines TRBV29-1 with TRBJ2-1, with 10 bases fitting TRBD2. The V gene's germline CDR1 is SQVTM and CDR2 ANQGSEA. This CDR3 spans 15 amino acids. J lost 5 bases, V lost 0 bases, and 4 bases had no gene match. The CDR3 DNA sequence: TGCAGCGTTGAAGACCAGCGGGGGGGAGACAATGAGCAGTTCTTC. Encoded protein: CSVEDQRGGDNEQFF.